What follows describes a single TCR beta chain. Its specificity is unknown. This entry comes from a study of response to subunit inactivated influenza vaccine. Study outcomes and limitations: Each seasonal flu vaccination may recruit only limited new T cells, authors suggested.

Germline V lookup: CDR1 MDHEN, CDR2 SYDVKM. The CDR3 is 16 amino acids. V lost 5 bases and J lost 6, with 19 bases in between. TCRdb fed the RT-PCR reads into MiXCR, producing one record per CDR3 protein. The data contain around 200,000 distinct CDR3 sequences, approximately 12% of them singletons. The sample was also linked to a second study, of T cells expressing NK-cell markers. That paper notes: Libraries used 5'RACE template switching adding universal primer site and UMIs. One of eight sequenced donors was HCMV-seronegative; the other seven were seropositive. Questions lingered over whether expanded NKG2C+ T cell clones were HCMV-specific.

The TCR sequence derives from a man aged 50 to 60 who received an inactivated influenza vaccine. The rearrangement uses TRBV28 and TRBJ2-2; D assignment may be TRBD1 or TRBD2 (5 bases each). The source material was CD8+ T cells sorted from PBMCs, sampled roughly 12 days after vaccination. Here the CDR3 reads CASSPIMGERAGELFF. CDR3 DNA sequence: TGTGCCAGCAGTCCCATCATGGGGGAGAGGGCCGGGGAGCTGTTTTTT. The whole variable domain, filled in from reference TRBV28 and TRBJ2-2, reads DVKVTQSSRYLVKRTGEKVFLECVQDMDHENMFWYRQDPGLGLRLIYFSYDVKMKEKGDIPEGYSVSREKKERFSLILESASTNQTSMYLCASSPIMGERAGELFFGEGSRLTVL.